The rows below give T cell receptor beta chains drawn from one sample of a study of blood T cell repertoires in COVID-19. Assay used: immunoSEQ multiplex PCR; TCRdb lists only in-frame clones, some missing. The repertoire includes around 70,000 clones, roughly 85% of them detected once, and 1.8% sits in the top ten. Sequencing input: peripheral blood. The receptors derive from a woman aged 60-75 years with acute or convalescent COVID-19. The CDR3 runs from the conserved cysteine through the conserved F or W. D genes are given only for firm matches. A row's size may be missing; if present it is once, few, many or a size class.

j_call: TRBJ1-5
v_call: TRBV2
d_call: NA
clone_size: NA
cdr3_aa: CASSPIGGLGNQPQHF
cdr3_nt: TGTGCCAGCAGTCCAATCGGGGGGCTGGGCAATCAGCCCCAGCATTTT

j_call: TRBJ1-3
v_call: TRBV11-2
d_call: TRBD1
clone_size: NA
cdr3_aa: CASSFGPSGGVDTIYF
cdr3_nt: TGTGCCAGCAGCTTCGGTCCTTCAGGGGGTGTCGACACCATATATTTT

j_call: TRBJ1-2
v_call: TRBV11-2
d_call: TRBD1
clone_size: NA
cdr3_aa: CASSSHRGQGGYTF
cdr3_nt: TGTGCCAGCAGCTCCCACAGGGGGCAAGGCGGCTACACCTTC

j_call: TRBJ2-3
v_call: TRBV19
d_call: TRBD1
clone_size: NA
cdr3_aa: CASSYQGADTQYF
cdr3_nt: TGTGCCAGTAGTTACCAGGGGGCAGATACGCAGTATTTT

j_call: TRBJ2-1
v_call: TRBV19
d_call: TRBD1
clone_size: NA
cdr3_aa: CASSTRQGHYNEQFF
cdr3_nt: TGTGCCAGTAGTACCAGACAGGGTCACTACAATGAGCAGTTCTTC

j_call: TRBJ2-7
v_call: TRBV7-2
d_call: TRBD2
clone_size: NA
cdr3_aa: CASSQRPLAATYEQYF
cdr3_nt: TGTGCCAGCAGCCAACGGCCACTAGCGGCAACCTACGAGCAGTACTTC

j_call: TRBJ2-5
v_call: TRBV7-9
d_call: TRBD1
clone_size: NA
cdr3_aa: CASSAPGQGSTQYF
cdr3_nt: TGTGCCAGCAGCGCTCCGGGACAGGGGTCGACCCAGTACTTC

j_call: TRBJ2-7
v_call: TRBV7-9
d_call: NA
clone_size: NA
cdr3_aa: CASSLAGLQYEQYF
cdr3_nt: TGTGCCAGCAGCTTAGCGGGACTGCAATACGAGCAGTACTTC

j_call: TRBJ1-6
v_call: TRBV5-1
d_call: NA
clone_size: few
cdr3_aa: CASSLEGENSPLHF
cdr3_nt: TGCGCCAGCAGCTTGGAGGGGGAGAATTCACCCCTCCACTTT

j_call: TRBJ1-2
v_call: TRBV19
d_call: TRBD1
clone_size: NA
cdr3_aa: CASSITGQGAFGYGYTF
cdr3_nt: TGTGCCAGTAGTATAACGGGGCAGGGGGCGTTCGGCTATGGCTACACCTTC

j_call: TRBJ2-1
v_call: TRBV5-1
d_call: NA
clone_size: NA
cdr3_aa: CASSLQAGTYNEQFF
cdr3_nt: TGCGCCAGCAGCTTGCAAGCGGGGACATACAATGAGCAGTTCTTC

j_call: TRBJ2-1
v_call: TRBV5-4
d_call: TRBD2
clone_size: NA
cdr3_aa: CASSFGAGGPYNEQFF
cdr3_nt: TGTGCCAGCAGCTTCGGGGCGGGGGGGCCCTACAATGAGCAGTTCTTC

j_call: TRBJ2-3
v_call: TRBV15
d_call: TRBD2
clone_size: NA
cdr3_aa: CATSELAASTDTQYF
cdr3_nt: TGTGCCACCAGCGAGCTAGCGGCTAGCACAGATACGCAGTATTTT

j_call: TRBJ1-5
v_call: TRBV7-2
d_call: TRBD1
clone_size: NA
cdr3_aa: CASSLGSGQGYQPQHF
cdr3_nt: TGTGCCAGCAGCTTAGGAAGTGGACAGGGGTATCAGCCCCAGCATTTT

j_call: TRBJ2-7
v_call: TRBV7-8
d_call: NA
clone_size: NA
cdr3_aa: CASSYRDLNSYEQYF
cdr3_nt: TGTGCCAGCAGCTACCGGGACTTGAACTCCTACGAGCAGTACTTC

j_call: TRBJ1-3
v_call: TRBV5-5
d_call: NA
clone_size: NA
cdr3_aa: CASSLVPTVGNTIYF
cdr3_nt: TGTGCCAGCAGCTTGGTGCCGACTGTTGGAAACACCATATATTTT

j_call: TRBJ2-3
v_call: TRBV27
d_call: NA
clone_size: NA
cdr3_aa: CASRVPGLGDTQYF
cdr3_nt: TGTGCCAGCAGAGTCCCGGGACTCGGAGATACGCAGTATTTT

j_call: TRBJ1-3
v_call: TRBV11-1
d_call: TRBD1
clone_size: NA
cdr3_aa: CASSPGQRSGNTIYF
cdr3_nt: TGTGCCAGCAGCCCGGGACAGCGCTCTGGAAACACCATATATTTT

j_call: TRBJ1-1
v_call: TRBV18
d_call: NA
clone_size: NA
cdr3_aa: CASSEGWGDLTEAFF
cdr3_nt: TGTGCCAGCTCCGAGGGGTGGGGGGATTTGACTGAAGCTTTCTTT

j_call: TRBJ2-3
v_call: TRBV30
d_call: NA
clone_size: NA
cdr3_aa: CAWSVGEYVGDTQYF
cdr3_nt: TGTGCCTGGAGTGTAGGCGAGTACGTGGGCGATACGCAGTATTTT

j_call: TRBJ2-7
v_call: TRBV3-1/TRBV3-2
d_call: NA
clone_size: NA
cdr3_aa: CASSQVPGSIYEQYF
cdr3_nt: TGTGCCAGCAGCCAGGTCCCAGGGTCAATCTACGAGCAGTACTTC

j_call: TRBJ1-6
v_call: TRBV23-1
d_call: NA
clone_size: NA
cdr3_aa: CASSQSRQGLGSSYNSPLHF
cdr3_nt: TGCGCCAGCAGTCAATCGAGGCAGGGTCTAGGTAGCTCCTATAATTCACCCCTCCACTTT

j_call: TRBJ1-3
v_call: TRBV5-4
d_call: NA
clone_size: NA
cdr3_aa: CASSPGVGSSGNTIYF
cdr3_nt: TGTGCCAGCAGCCCCGGGGTTGGGTCCTCTGGAAACACCATATATTTT

j_call: TRBJ2-1
v_call: TRBV7-2
d_call: TRBD2
clone_size: NA
cdr3_aa: CASSLDRGGRWGYEQFF
cdr3_nt: TGTGCCAGCAGCTTAGATCGGGGGGGCCGATGGGGCTATGAGCAGTTCTTC

j_call: TRBJ2-5
v_call: TRBV5-1
d_call: TRBD1
clone_size: few
cdr3_aa: CASSFEGARRETQYF
cdr3_nt: TGCGCCAGCAGCTTCGAGGGGGCACGGCGGGAGACCCAGTACTTC

j_call: TRBJ2-7
v_call: TRBV11-1
d_call: NA
clone_size: NA
cdr3_aa: CASSLTGGLSYEQYF
cdr3_nt: TGTGCCAGCAGCCTCACGGGTGGTCTCTCCTACGAGCAGTACTTC

j_call: TRBJ2-1
v_call: TRBV18
d_call: TRBD2
clone_size: NA
cdr3_aa: CASSPAGTRFDRNYNEQFF
cdr3_nt: TGTGCCAGCTCACCTGCCGGGACTAGGTTCGATCGGAACTACAATGAGCAGTTCTTC

j_call: TRBJ2-5
v_call: TRBV19
d_call: TRBD2
clone_size: NA
cdr3_aa: CASSMTSGRRETQYF
cdr3_nt: TGTGCCAGTAGTATGACTAGCGGGAGAAGGGAGACCCAGTACTTC

j_call: TRBJ2-1
v_call: TRBV30
d_call: TRBD2
clone_size: NA
cdr3_aa: CAWSVLAGGREQFF
cdr3_nt: TGTGCCTGGAGTGTACTAGCGGGGGGGCGCGAGCAGTTCTTC

j_call: TRBJ1-3
v_call: TRBV29-1
d_call: NA
clone_size: NA
cdr3_aa: CSVARGFGNTIYF
cdr3_nt: TGCAGCGTTGCGCGGGGGTTCGGAAACACCATATATTTT

j_call: TRBJ1-1
v_call: TRBV11-2
d_call: NA
clone_size: NA
cdr3_aa: CASSLDRATEAFF
cdr3_nt: TGTGCCAGCAGCTTAGACAGGGCCACTGAAGCTTTCTTT

j_call: TRBJ1-1
v_call: TRBV6-5
d_call: NA
clone_size: NA
cdr3_aa: CASSSGGGTSEAFF
cdr3_nt: TGTGCCAGCAGTAGCGGTGGAGGGACCTCTGAAGCTTTCTTT

j_call: TRBJ1-1
v_call: TRBV6-5
d_call: TRBD1
clone_size: once
cdr3_aa: CASRRTGDTEAFF
cdr3_nt: TGTGCCAGCAGAAGGACAGGGGACACTGAAGCTTTCTTT

j_call: TRBJ2-3
v_call: TRBV2
d_call: TRBD2
clone_size: NA
cdr3_aa: CAGGLGGRWTDTQYF
cdr3_nt: TGTGCCGGCGGACTAGGAGGGAGGTGGACAGATACGCAGTATTTT

j_call: TRBJ1-3
v_call: TRBV12-3/TRBV12-4
d_call: TRBD1
clone_size: NA
cdr3_aa: CASRGTAGNTIYF
cdr3_nt: TGTGCCAGCAGAGGGACAGCTGGAAACACCATATATTTT

j_call: TRBJ2-7
v_call: TRBV10-3
d_call: NA
clone_size: few
cdr3_aa: CAISREPGEQYF
cdr3_nt: TGTGCCATCAGCAGGGAACCTGGGGAGCAGTACTTC

j_call: TRBJ2-7
v_call: TRBV13
d_call: NA
clone_size: NA
cdr3_aa: CASSLGGRGIEQYF
cdr3_nt: TGTGCCAGCAGCTTAGGCGGGCGGGGAATCGAGCAGTACTTC

j_call: TRBJ1-2
v_call: TRBV6-2/TRBV6-3
d_call: NA
clone_size: NA
cdr3_aa: CASSPGHTTGNYGYTF
cdr3_nt: TGTGCCAGCAGCCCTGGCCATACGACGGGTAACTATGGCTACACCTTC

j_call: TRBJ1-6
v_call: TRBV2
d_call: TRBD1
clone_size: once
cdr3_aa: CASSLRGKGAYNSPLHF
cdr3_nt: TGTGCCAGCAGCCTCAGGGGGAAGGGTGCTTATAATTCACCCCTCCACTTT

j_call: TRBJ2-5
v_call: TRBV28
d_call: TRBD1
clone_size: NA
cdr3_aa: CASKGTGEQETQYF
cdr3_nt: TGTGCCAGCAAGGGGACAGGAGAACAAGAGACCCAGTACTTC

j_call: TRBJ2-5
v_call: TRBV24-1
d_call: TRBD1
clone_size: NA
cdr3_aa: CATSDAAGTGTETQYF
cdr3_nt: TGTGCCACCAGTGACGCAGCCGGGACAGGGACGGAGACCCAGTACTTC

j_call: TRBJ1-2
v_call: TRBV14
d_call: TRBD1
clone_size: NA
cdr3_aa: CASSQEGTGTRYGYTF
cdr3_nt: TGTGCCAGCAGCCAAGAAGGGACAGGGACCCGGTATGGCTACACCTTC

j_call: TRBJ2-1
v_call: TRBV7-3
d_call: NA
clone_size: NA
cdr3_aa: CASSPNKVLGHEQFF
cdr3_nt: TGTGCCAGCAGCCCGAATAAGGTGCTGGGCCATGAGCAGTTCTTC

j_call: TRBJ2-5
v_call: TRBV12-2
d_call: NA
clone_size: NA
cdr3_aa: CASRLEGLGSTQYF
cdr3_nt: TGTGCAAGTCGCTTAGAGGGACTAGGAAGCACCCAGTACTTC

j_call: TRBJ2-2
v_call: TRBV11-2
d_call: TRBD1
clone_size: few
cdr3_aa: CASRRRQGDTGELFF
cdr3_nt: TGTGCCAGCAGAAGGAGGCAGGGGGACACCGGGGAGCTGTTTTTT

j_call: TRBJ1-2
v_call: TRBV5-6
d_call: TRBD1
clone_size: NA
cdr3_aa: CASSKPGTEFYGYTF
cdr3_nt: TGTGCCAGCAGCAAACCAGGGACAGAATTCTATGGCTACACCTTC

j_call: TRBJ2-1
v_call: TRBV18
d_call: TRBD1
clone_size: NA
cdr3_aa: CASSPPTDRETLLF
cdr3_nt: TGTGCCAGCTCACCACCGACGGACAGGGAGACCCTGCTCTTC

j_call: TRBJ1-5
v_call: TRBV12-3/TRBV12-4
d_call: NA
clone_size: NA
cdr3_aa: CASILGGNQPQHF
cdr3_nt: TGTGCCAGCATCTTGGGAGGGAATCAGCCCCAGCATTTT

j_call: TRBJ1-2
v_call: TRBV13
d_call: NA
clone_size: NA
cdr3_aa: CASSKEAGDDHGYTF
cdr3_nt: TGTGCCAGCAGCAAGGAGGCAGGGGATGATCATGGCTACACCTTC

j_call: TRBJ1-3
v_call: TRBV18
d_call: NA
clone_size: once
cdr3_aa: CASSLPRGPRISGNTIYF
cdr3_nt: TGTGCCAGCTCCCTTCCGAGAGGTCCGCGAATATCCGGAAACACCATATATTTT

j_call: TRBJ1-5
v_call: TRBV28
d_call: NA
clone_size: few
cdr3_aa: CASSLGLSYSNQPQHF
cdr3_nt: TGTGCCAGCAGTTTGGGACTGTCGTATAGCAATCAGCCCCAGCATTTT